This T cell receptor beta chain was sequenced during a study of CD8+ T cells in alopecia areata. cDNA serving as the sequencing template came from extracted, reverse transcribed RNA. Assay used: immunoSEQ multiplex PCR; TCRdb lists only in-frame clones, some missing. The repertoire includes approximately 200,000 clones, approximately 60% of them detected once, and about 0.65% sits in the top ten. The sample's treatment: oral pan-JAK inhibitor, 5-10 mg twice daily. Germline CDR1 is MDHEN and CDR2 is SYDVKM. V gave up 2 bases and J gave up 0 bases, with 5 bases separating them. This CDR3 spans 15 amino acids.

This TCR came from a human donor with alopecia areata. This rearrangement joins TRBV28 to TRBJ2-6; no clear D gene. The sample in question was CD4+ T cells sorted from blood, obtained at week 4, from a patient treated with tofacitinib. CDR3 DNA: TGTGCCAGCAGTTTAAGAGGCTCTGGGGCCAACGTCCTGACTTTC. This encodes CASSLRGSGANVLTF.